The present T cell receptor (beta chain) was sequenced within a study of blood T cell repertoires in COVID-19. Study context: Sites across the United States, Italy and Spain contributed samples from acute and convalescent COVID-19. From T cells, B-cell-depleted T cells, or PBMCs came the material, which was cDNA or gDNA.

The assay was immunoSEQ multiplex PCR, and TCRdb's table has in-frame clones only and misses some. The sample carries around 150,000 clones, 75% to 80% recorded once. The CDR3 runs 14 residues. V lost 8 bases to trimming and J lost 3 bases, with 13 bases between them. CDR1 MDHEN and CDR2 SYDVKM come from the germline V gene. The clonotype originates from a woman aged 80 or over with acute or convalescent COVID-19. What was sequenced was peripheral blood. V usage is TRBV28 and J usage is TRBJ1-4; maybe TRBD1 (5 bases). CDR3 loop: CASQRLQANEKLFF. The DNA for the CDR3 is TGTGCCAGCCAGAGATTACAGGCTAATGAAAAACTGTTTTTT.